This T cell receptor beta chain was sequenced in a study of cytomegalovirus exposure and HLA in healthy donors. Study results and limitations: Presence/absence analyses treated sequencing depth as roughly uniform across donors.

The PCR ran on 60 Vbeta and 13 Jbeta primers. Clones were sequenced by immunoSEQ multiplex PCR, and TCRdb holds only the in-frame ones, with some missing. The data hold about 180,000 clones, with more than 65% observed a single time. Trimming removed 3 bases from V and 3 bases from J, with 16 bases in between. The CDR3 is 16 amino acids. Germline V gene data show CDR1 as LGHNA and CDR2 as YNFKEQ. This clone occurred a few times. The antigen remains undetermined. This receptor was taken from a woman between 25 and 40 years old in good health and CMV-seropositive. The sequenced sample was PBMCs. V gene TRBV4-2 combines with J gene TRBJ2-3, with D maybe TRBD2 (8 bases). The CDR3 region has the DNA TGTGCCAGCAGCCAGCCAGGGGGACTAGAAACAGATACGCAGTATTTT. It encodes CASSQPGGLETDTQYF.